The TCR beta chain under discussion was sequenced for a study of blood T cell repertoires in COVID-19. Generated by immunoSEQ multiplex PCR, the TCRdb table keeps only in-frame clones and is missing some. This sample carries some 300,000 clones, roughly 86% of them seen once, and the ten largest clones take 1.8%. V was shortened by 3 bases and J by 5 bases, with 13 bases between the two germline ends. CDR1 is SNHLY, CDR2 FYNNEI, per germline. The CDR3 runs to 14 residues. Sequencing was done on a sample of peripheral blood. The chain carries TRBV2 and TRBJ1-2, with a tentative D call TRBD1 (6 bases). The TCR sequence derives from a woman in her 30s with COVID-19, enrolled during active disease. CDR3 amino acids: CASSDEQGMYGYTF. The CDR3 nucleotides are TGTGCCAGCAGTGACGAACAGGGAATGTATGGCTACACCTTC.